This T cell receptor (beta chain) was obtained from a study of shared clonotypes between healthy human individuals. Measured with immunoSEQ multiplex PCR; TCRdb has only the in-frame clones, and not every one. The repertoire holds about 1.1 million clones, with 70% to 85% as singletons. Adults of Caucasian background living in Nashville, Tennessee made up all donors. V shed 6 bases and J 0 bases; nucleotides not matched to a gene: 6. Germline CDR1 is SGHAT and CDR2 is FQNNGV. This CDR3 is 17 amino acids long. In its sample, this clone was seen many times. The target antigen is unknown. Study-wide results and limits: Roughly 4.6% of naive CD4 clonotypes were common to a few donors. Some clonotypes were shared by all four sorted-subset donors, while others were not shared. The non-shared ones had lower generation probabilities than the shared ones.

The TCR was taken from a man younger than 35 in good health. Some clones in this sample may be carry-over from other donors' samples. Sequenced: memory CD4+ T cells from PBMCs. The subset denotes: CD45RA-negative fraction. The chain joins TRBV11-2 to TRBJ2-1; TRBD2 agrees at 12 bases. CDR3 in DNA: TGTGCCAGCAGTCGGACTAGCGGGACCAGCTCCTACAATGAGCAGTTCTTC. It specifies CASSRTSGTSSYNEQFF.